The entry below describes one T cell receptor (beta chain). Its antigen is as yet unknown. This sample is part of a study of T cells in Graves' hyperthyroidism and ophthalmopathy. General observations from the study: Ophthalmopathy onset followed model prediction by a median approximately six months.

From germline, CDR1 is WSHSY and CDR2 SAAADI. CDR3 length: 13 residues. V lost 10 bases, J lost 1 base, and 14 bases lay in between. Amplification of TCR beta CDR3 regions was performed using RNA transcripts as template. HTBI primers were employed in a first-round RT-PCR of the TCR CDR3. TCRdb re-called the multiplex PCR reads through MiXCR, storing one row per CDR3 protein. The sample carries a few hundred thousand distinct CDR3 sequences, around 21% recorded once. This receptor was identified in a man between 18 and 29 years old with Graves' hyperthyroidism. The rearrangement links TRBV10-2 to TRBJ2-7, with no clear D. What was sequenced was blood. The CDR3 is CATHNAVSYEQYF. In nucleotides, the CDR3 is TGCGCCACCCACAACGCAGTATCCTACGAGCAGTACTTC.